Presented here are 32 T cell receptor beta chains from one specimen sequenced in a study of blood T cell repertoires in COVID-19 (TCRdb year 2020). The library came from the immunoSEQ multiplex PCR assay. TCRdb re-hosts the immuneACCESS table, in-frame sequences only. Its copies lack some clones; in the studies checked, an unresolved V gene accounts for under half of them, and the cause for the rest is not known. The sample table holds under 300,000 clones, of which over 75% were seen once. The biggest ten clones account for 15% of the sample. The source material was PBMCs or T cells enriched from blood (not recorded which). These TCRs come from a young man who had recovered from COVID-19.

This clone was recorded only once. V usage is TRBV28 and J usage is TRBJ1-2; D is ambiguous. Germline CDR1 is MDHEN and CDR2 is SYDVKM. The CDR3 runs 12 residues. V shed 7 bases and J shed 2 bases, with 8 bases lying between them. The CDR3 DNA sequence: TGTGCCAGCACCACAGAGAACTATGGCTACACCTTC. Translation: CASTTENYGYTF.

The V and J genes are TRBV19 and TRBJ1-2; D is possibly TRBD1 (6 bases). The CDR3 has 15 residues. Germline V CDR1 and CDR2: LNHDA, SQIVND (reference sequence). Trimming cost V 0 bases and J 2 bases, with 10 bases left between them. As DNA, the CDR3 is TGTGCCAGTAGTATAGATCTTGACAGGAACTATGGCTACACCTTC. Translation gives CASSIDLDRNYGYTF.

This chain uses TRBV29-1 with TRBJ1-1; D call uncertain. Germline CDR1 reads SQVTM; CDR2 reads ANQGSEA. V was cut by 5 bases and J by 0 bases, with 7 bases left in between. The CDR3 is 12 amino acids. The CDR3: CSVRQMNTEAFF. Written as DNA, the CDR3 is TGCAGCGTTCGCCAGATGAACACTGAAGCTTTCTTT.

The V call is TRBV5-1, the J call TRBJ2-7; 9 nucleotides align to TRBD2. The CDR3 totals 15 residues. Germline V gives CDR1 SGHRS, CDR2 YFSETQ. Germline trimming cut 3 bases from V and 6 bases from J; bases unmatched to any gene: 10. The CDR3 nucleotides are TGCGCCAGCAGCTGGACTAGCGAGCCCTCCAGCGAGCAGTACTTC. Translation: CASSWTSEPSSEQYF.

The genes are TRBV3-1 (or the pseudogene TRBV3-2) and TRBJ1-4; D remains ambiguous. The V end was cut by 3 bases, the J end by 3 bases, with 11 bases between. The V gene's germline CDR1 is LGHDT and CDR2 YNNKEL (reference sequence). The length of the CDR3 is 15 residues. In nucleotides, the CDR3 is TGTGCCAGCAGCCATCACCCCGCAGCTAATGAAAAACTGTTTTTT. Its protein product is CASSHHPAANEKLFF.

The CDR3 is CASTAGGTGNTEAFF. As DNA, the CDR3 is TGTGCCAGCACCGCGGGGGGGACGGGGAACACTGAAGCTTTCTTT. The chain links TRBV27 to TRBJ1-1; TRBD1 might be the D (5 bases). V shed 7 bases and J shed 1 base, with 16 bases lying between them. The CDR3 contains 15 residues. Germline CDR1 is MNHEY and CDR2 is SMNVEV (reference sequence).

The chain joins TRBV30 to TRBJ1-5; D is possibly TRBD1 (5 bases). Germline assignment: CDR1 GTSNPN and CDR2 SVGIG (reference sequence). The ends were cut back, 2 bases at V and 5 bases at J, with 13 bases in the middle. The CDR3 loop spans 14 amino acids. Written as DNA, the CDR3 is TGTGCCTGGAGTATAGGGCAGGGTGATCAGCCCCAGCATTTT. Protein sequence: CAWSIGQGDQPQHF.

CDR3 sequence reads: CAISEYTGGGQPQHF. Written as DNA, the CDR3 is TGTGCCATCAGTGAGTATACAGGGGGCGGTCAGCCCCAGCATTTT. The rearrangement uses TRBV10-3 and TRBJ1-5, with 9 bases matching TRBD1. The CDR3 contains 15 residues. The J segment lost 6 bases and the V segment lost 1 base, leaving 4 bases of the junction unmatched. Germline assignment: CDR1 ENHRY and CDR2 SYGVKD.

The chain couples TRBV4-2 to TRBJ2-7, with TRBD2 matching 7 bases. CDR3 length: 15 amino acids. Looked up from germline, CDR1 is LGHNA and CDR2 is YNFKEQ. The V gene end was trimmed by 3 bases and the J gene end by 0 bases; junction bases not matched to a gene: 5. The CDR3 region is CASSQGSGDSYEQYF. The CDR3 coding sequence is TGTGCCAGCAGCCAGGGGAGCGGGGACTCCTACGAGCAGTACTTC.

V and J are TRBV10-3 and TRBJ1-2, with 9 nucleotides matching TRBD1. This CDR3 has 14 residues. Trimming removed 0 bases from V and 8 bases from J; junction bases left unmatched: 4. The V gene's germline CDR1 is ENHRY and CDR2 SYGVKD. The chain's CDR3 is CAISESQGAQGYTF. In DNA, the CDR3 is TGTGCCATCAGTGAGTCACAGGGGGCGCAGGGCTACACCTTC.

The chain recombines TRBV30 with TRBJ2-1; D gene unclear. Germline V gives CDR1 GTSNPN, CDR2 SVGIG (reference sequence). The CDR3 consists of 14 residues. Deletions cut 7 bases from V and 4 bases from J, with 17 bases between. The CDR3: CALMTLRFYNEQFF. The CDR3 nucleotides read TGTGCCTTAATGACTCTACGTTTTTACAATGAGCAGTTCTTC.

The gene calls are TRBV29-1 and TRBJ2-7; D is perhaps TRBD1 (9 bases). Germline loops: CDR1 SQVTM, CDR2 ANQGSEA. Trimming left V 6 bases short and J 6 bases short, with 24 bases between. The CDR3 runs 15 residues. The CDR3 spells CSVTGGGQGFVEQYF. The CDR3 bases are TGCAGCGTGACGGGAGGGGGACAGGGATTCGTCGAGCAGTACTTC.

This clone has a handful of counts. The genes are TRBV2 and TRBJ2-2; D is possibly TRBD1 (5 bases). The CDR3 totals 12 residues. Germline loops: CDR1 SNHLY, CDR2 FYNNEI. Trimming left V 8 bases short and J 4 bases short, with 8 bases between. Here the CDR3 DNA reads TGTGCCAGCTCAGGGTCCACCGGGGAGCTGTTTTTT. This gives the protein CASSGSTGELFF.

The rearrangement links TRBV18 to TRBJ1-1; TRBD1 is a possible D gene (6 bases). CDR1 KGHSH and CDR2 LQKENI come from the germline V gene. Trimming cost V 3 bases and J 0 bases, with 11 bases left between them. The CDR3 length is 15 residues. The CDR3 is CASSPYREMNTEAFF. The CDR3 DNA reads as TGTGCCAGCTCACCTTACAGGGAAATGAACACTGAAGCTTTCTTT.

The rearrangement links TRBV19 to TRBJ1-1; the D gene is possibly TRBD1 (5 bases). The germline CDR1 and CDR2 sequences are LNHDA and SQIVND (reference sequence). The CDR3 sequence is 12 residues long. The V end lost 8 bases, the J end lost 5 bases, and 12 bases lay between the germline ends. The CDR3 spells CASGGVRTEAFF. The CDR3 bases are TGTGCCAGTGGAGGGGTTAGGACTGAAGCTTTCTTT.

V gene TRBV3-1 (or the pseudogene TRBV3-2) combines with J gene TRBJ2-5, with 7 bases identical to TRBD2. The junction had 12 bases not matched to a gene; V was cut back by 4 bases and J by 4 bases. CDR3 length: 16 residues. The germline CDR1 and CDR2 sequences are LGHDT and YNNKEL (reference sequence). CDR3 amino acids: CASSLLRGSLVETQYF. CDR3 DNA sequence: TGTGCCAGCAGCCTTCTCCGCGGGAGTCTAGTAGAGACCCAGTACTTC.

V is TRBV10-3 and J is TRBJ1-4; TRBD1 is a possible D gene (5 bases). Germline V CDR1 and CDR2: ENHRY, SYGVKD. The length of the CDR3 is 14 residues. V dropped 0 bases and J dropped 11 bases, with 13 bases sitting between them. The CDR3 sequence: CAISESGAQGKLFF. CDR3 sequence (DNA): TGTGCCATCAGTGAGTCTGGGGCCCAGGGTAAACTGTTTTTT.

The V call is TRBV27, the J call TRBJ2-7; D is perhaps TRBD2 (6 bases). The CDR3 runs to 15 residues. V was clipped by 5 bases and J by 0 bases, with 14 bases between them. Germline V CDR1 and CDR2: MNHEY, SMNVEV (reference sequence). CDR3 nucleotide sequence: TGTGCCAGCAGTCTCTCTGGGACTGCCTCCTACGAGCAGTACTTC. The encoded protein is CASSLSGTASYEQYF.

The V and J genes are TRBV10-2 and TRBJ1-1; D is unresolved. Germline V gives CDR1 WSHSY, CDR2 SAAADI. Trimming took off 0 bases at V and 8 bases at J, with 10 bases between the two ends. The CDR3 is 13 residues long. In DNA form, the CDR3 reads TGCGCCAGCAGTGAGTCGAGGTATCGGGAAGCTTTCTTT. Protein product: CASSESRYREAFF.

This chain connects TRBV11-2 to TRBJ2-5; 8 bases match TRBD1. Trimming removed 5 bases from V and 5 bases from J; junction bases left unmatched: 7. The CDR3 extends over 14 amino acids. Germline lookup yields CDR1 SGHAT and CDR2 FQNNGV. The DNA of the CDR3 is TGTGCCAGCAGCACATGGACAGGGTTGGAGACCCAGTACTTC. Protein: CASSTWTGLETQYF.

The chain employs TRBV7-9 and TRBJ1-1; D is undetermined. V was trimmed by 11 bases and J by 1 base, leaving 8 bases between them. The CDR3 contains 11 residues. The V gene's germline CDR1 is SEHNR and CDR2 FQNEAQ (reference sequence). CDR3 DNA: TGTGCCTCGCGGGGGAACACTGAAGCTTTCTTT. It is translated as CASRGNTEAFF.

The genes are TRBV3-1 (or the pseudogene TRBV3-2) and TRBJ1-2, with TRBD1 as a possible D gene (6 bases). The ends were cut back, 3 bases at V and 6 bases at J, with 11 bases in the middle. The CDR3 extends over 13 amino acids. Germline loops: CDR1 LGHDT, CDR2 YNNKEL (reference sequence). Here the CDR3 reads CASSQTGVDGYTF. Here the CDR3 DNA reads TGTGCCAGCAGCCAGACAGGCGTGGATGGCTACACCTTC.

This clone was seen just once. The V gene is TRBV6-5, the J gene TRBJ1-1; 10 nucleotides match TRBD1. The germline V gene encodes CDR1 MNHEY and CDR2 SVGAGI. The CDR3 length is 16 residues. The V and J ends lost 0 bases and 5 bases, in that order; junction bases with no gene match: 6. The CDR3, as DNA: TGTGCCAGCAGTTACTCGATGGGACAGGGGAGAACTGAAGCTTTCTTT. Its protein product is CASSYSMGQGRTEAFF.

This chain connects TRBV19 to TRBJ2-7, with a weak D call TRBD2 (5 bases). CDR3 length: 15 amino acids. CDR1 and CDR2 from the germline V gene are LNHDA and SQIVND (reference sequence). V was clipped by 2 bases and J by 4 bases, with 15 bases between them. For the CDR3, the DNA is TGTGCCAGTAGTATATCCGAGGGTAGGTGGTACGAGCAGTACTTC. It specifies CASSISEGRWYEQYF.

The chain employs TRBV28 and TRBJ2-7; 8 bases align to TRBD2. CDR3 size: 16 residues. Germline CDR1 MDHEN, CDR2 SYDVKM. After removal of 5 bases from V and 4 bases from J, the junction contained 13 bases not matched to a gene. CDR3 DNA sequence: TGTGCCAGCAGTCCGGGACTAGGCCGTTCCGGTTACGAGCAGTACTTC. Its translation is CASSPGLGRSGYEQYF.

This chain uses TRBV18 with TRBJ2-6, with 8 bases lining up with TRBD2. The J segment lost 2 bases and the V segment lost 4 bases, leaving 7 bases of the junction unmatched. The length of the CDR3 is 17 residues. Germline assignment: CDR1 KGHSH and CDR2 LQKENI. In nucleotides, the CDR3 is TGTGCCAGCTCACTTACCGGGGGGGGCGCTGGGGCCAACGTCCTGACTTTC. It is translated as CASSLTGGGAGANVLTF. Together with reference TRBV18 and TRBJ2-6, the CDR3 gives the full variable domain: NAGVMQNPRHLVRRRGQEARLRCSPMKGHSHVYWYRQLPEEGLKFMVYLQKENIIDESGMPKERFSAEFPKEGPSILRIQQVVRGDSAAYFCASSLTGGGAGANVLTFGAGSRLTVL.

This clone was seen once. The chain uses TRBV27 and TRBJ1-6; tentatively, D is TRBD1 (5 bases). CDR1 and CDR2 from the germline V gene are MNHEY and SMNVEV (reference sequence). Trimming took 8 bases from V and 4 from J, leaving 9 bases between them. The CDR3 has 13 residues. CDR3: CASGSGYNSPLHF. DNA of the CDR3: TGTGCCAGCGGATCAGGGTATAATTCACCCCTCCACTTT.

This clone was seen once. The rearrangement uses TRBV11-2 and TRBJ2-7, with 10 bases identical to TRBD2. Germline V gene data show CDR1 as SGHAT and CDR2 as FQNNGV. The ends lost 7 bases at V and 2 bases at J; junction bases unmatched: 8. The CDR3 has 15 residues. The CDR3 loop is CASTTGLAVTYEQYF. The CDR3 coding sequence is TGTGCCAGCACCACCGGACTAGCGGTGACCTACGAGCAGTACTTC.

The rearrangement links TRBV5-1 to TRBJ2-3; 7 nucleotides line up with TRBD2. The CDR3 runs 16 residues. Germline V gene data show CDR1 as SGHRS and CDR2 as YFSETQ. Trimming at V came to 2 bases and at J to 2 bases, leaving 8 bases not matched to a gene. The DNA for the CDR3 is TGCGCCAGCAGCTTTGGGGCTAGCGGTCCCACAGATACGCAGTATTTT. This translates into CASSFGASGPTDTQYF.

V and J are TRBV18 and TRBJ2-7, with 9 nucleotides matching TRBD1. V shed 0 bases, J shed 2 bases, and the junction held 2 bases outside the gene matches. CDR3 length equals 15 residues. Germline V gives CDR1 KGHSH, CDR2 LQKENI. The CDR3 loop reads CASSPPDRGPYEQYF. CDR3 nucleotide sequence: TGTGCCAGCTCACCACCGGACAGGGGACCCTACGAGCAGTACTTC.

J is TRBJ2-5 and V is TRBV5-1; D is ambiguous. Germline V gives CDR1 SGHRS, CDR2 YFSETQ. The CDR3 extends over 13 amino acids. The germline V and J ends were trimmed by 1 base and 5 bases, with 9 bases remaining between them. The CDR3 reads CASSLPPQETQYF. The CDR3 DNA reads TGCGCCAGCAGCTTGCCCCCTCAGGAGACCCAGTACTTC.

The J gene is TRBJ1-1, the V gene TRBV10-3; TRBD1 aligns across 10 bases. Germline CDR1 reads ENHRY; CDR2 reads SYGVKD. The CDR3 loop spans 13 amino acids. The trim removed 7 bases at V and 10 bases at J, leaving 9 bases unmatched. CDR3 sequence: CAITGDRGGRAFF. The CDR3 DNA reads as TGTGCCATCACCGGGGACAGGGGAGGAAGAGCTTTCTTT.